These 16 T cell receptor beta chains originate from one sample sequenced in a study of blood T cell repertoires in COVID-19. The protocol was immunoSEQ multiplex PCR, while the TCRdb copy is restricted to in-frame clones and leaves out a portion. Of roughly 66,000 clones in the sample, around 92% were seen once. Input material: peripheral blood. Receptors were obtained from a human donor with active COVID-19. The donor label of this sample is uncertain.

The chain couples TRBV5-6 to TRBJ2-1; tentatively, D is TRBD1 (5 bases). The CDR3 totals 14 residues. CDR1 and CDR2 from the germline V gene are SGHDT and YYEEEE. Trimming took 4 bases from V and 7 from J, leaving 15 bases between them. CDR3: CASSPQGPLNEQFF. The CDR3 region has the DNA TGTGCCAGCAGCCCCCAGGGCCCCTTGAATGAGCAGTTCTTC.

This clone is a singleton in its sample. V usage is TRBV12-3 or TRBV12-4 and J usage is TRBJ1-1, with no clear D. The V end was cut by 5 bases, the J end by 5 bases, with 9 bases between. The CDR3 runs to 12 residues. CDR3 loop: CASSRSRTEAFF. CDR3 nucleotides: TGTGCCAGCAGTAGGTCGAGGACTGAAGCTTTCTTT.

The chain carries TRBV9 and TRBJ2-1; D uncertain. V was cut by 2 bases and J by 9 bases, with 9 bases left in between. This CDR3 has 12 amino acids. CDR1 is SGDLS and CDR2 is YYNGEE in the germline V gene. The DNA for the CDR3 is TGTGCCAGCAGCGTTAGGAGCACTGAGCAGTTCTTC. It codes for CASSVRSTEQFF. Variable domain in full (rest from reference TRBV9 and TRBJ2-1): DSGVTQTPKHLITATGQRVTLRCSPRSGDLSVYWYQQSLDQGLQFLIQYYNGEERAKGNILERFSAQQFPDLHSELNLSSLELGDSALYFCASSVRSTEQFFGPGTRLTVL.

This sequence joins TRBV7-2 and TRBJ2-5; 7 nucleotides line up with TRBD2. Trimming removed 5 bases from V and 4 bases from J; junction bases left unmatched: 10. CDR3 length equals 15 residues. Germline loops: CDR1 SGHTA, CDR2 FQGNSA. The CDR3 bases are TGTGCCAGCAGCGACTCGGAGGCGGGAGTAGAGACCCAGTACTTC. Translated: CASSDSEAGVETQYF.

The CDR3 coding sequence is TGTGCCACCAGTGATACCGGGACAGGGATGGATACGCAGTATTTT. Translating gives CATSDTGTGMDTQYF. This chain joins TRBV24-1 and TRBJ2-3; 9 bases fit TRBD1. The J segment lost 6 bases and the V segment lost 3 bases, leaving 6 bases of the junction unmatched. The CDR3 consists of 15 residues. Germline V gene sequence: CDR1 KGHDR, CDR2 SFDVKD.

The rearrangement joins TRBV4-3 to TRBJ2-1; D possibly corresponds to TRBD2 (5 bases). CDR3 length: 14 amino acids. Germline CDR1 is LGHNA and CDR2 is YSLEER. V was cut by 1 base and J by 5 bases, with 9 bases left in between. This CDR3 is CASSQVERNNEQFF. CDR3 DNA: TGCGCCAGCAGCCAAGTTGAGCGGAACAATGAGCAGTTCTTC.

This chain links TRBV28 with TRBJ1-3, with 9 bases that match TRBD1. The V gene end was trimmed by 7 bases and the J gene end by 0 bases; junction bases not matched to a gene: 4. CDR3 length: 15 amino acids. Per the germline V gene, CDR1 is MDHEN and CDR2 is SYDVKM. This chain's CDR3 is CASNGQGPSGNTIYF. The CDR3 DNA sequence: TGTGCCAGCAACGGACAGGGGCCCTCTGGAAACACCATATATTTT. The full variable domain, completed using reference TRBV28 and TRBJ1-3, is DVKVTQSSRYLVKRTGEKVFLECVQDMDHENMFWYRQDPGLGLRLIYFSYDVKMKEKGDIPEGYSVSREKKERFSLILESASTNQTSMYLCASNGQGPSGNTIYFGEGSWLTVV.

V and J are TRBV6-1 and TRBJ2-7, with 12 positions matching TRBD1. Trimming removed 3 bases from V and 3 bases from J; junction bases left unmatched: 3. Germline V gives CDR1 MNHNS, CDR2 SASEGT. This CDR3 is 15 amino acids long. Here the CDR3 DNA reads TGTGCCAGCAGTGACGGGACAGGGGGCATCTACGAGCAGTACTTC. Protein product: CASSDGTGGIYEQYF.

The chain joins TRBV6-2 or TRBV6-3 to TRBJ2-1, with TRBD2 identical over 7 bases. The CDR3 length is 14 residues. With V trimmed by 6 bases and J by 1 base, 3 bases remained unmatched. Germline V CDR1 and CDR2: MNHEY, SVGEGT. CDR3 DNA sequence: TGTGCCAGCAGCGGACTAGTTTCCTACAATGAGCAGTTCTTC. Translating gives CASSGLVSYNEQFF.

The chain combines TRBV4-3 with TRBJ2-1, with D possibly being TRBD2 (5 bases). Germline CDR1 reads LGHNA; CDR2 reads YSLEER. The CDR3 is 15 amino acids. Trimming removed 0 bases at V and 2 bases at J, with 8 bases between. CDR3 nucleotide sequence: TGCGCCAGCAGCCAAGATTCGGGGACCTACAATGAGCAGTTCTTC. Its translation is CASSQDSGTYNEQFF.

The chain links TRBV7-2 to TRBJ1-1, with D possibly matching TRBD1 (6 bases). From germline, CDR1 is SGHTA and CDR2 FQGNSA. The CDR3 loop spans 14 amino acids. The V gene lost 4 bases and the J gene lost 0 bases, with 9 bases spanning the gap. CDR3 nucleotides: TGTGCCAGCAGCTGGGGACATATGAACACTGAAGCTTTCTTT. This sequence encodes CASSWGHMNTEAFF.

This clone was counted a single time. This chain connects TRBV4-1 to TRBJ1-2; D is perhaps TRBD1 (6 bases). CDR1 and CDR2 from the germline V gene are MGHRA and YSYEKL. The CDR3 has 15 amino acids. Deletions cut 1 base from V and 3 bases from J, with 12 bases between. As DNA, the CDR3 is TGCGCCAGCAGCCAAGCTGACAGGATTGACTATGGCTACACCTTC. This translates into CASSQADRIDYGYTF.

By share of the sample, this clone is medium-sized. The V gene is TRBV12-3 or TRBV12-4, the J gene TRBJ1-4; D not resolved. The V and J ends lost 9 bases and 5 bases respectively, with 7 bases between them. The CDR3 covers 11 residues. The chain's CDR3 is CASSRNEKLFF. In DNA form, the CDR3 reads TGTGCCAGTTCGCGGAATGAAAAACTGTTTTTT.

This clone was counted only a few times. The genes are TRBV6-2 or TRBV6-3 and TRBJ1-4; 10 nucleotides line up with TRBD1. Trimming at V came to 2 bases and at J to 7 bases, leaving 1 base not matched to a gene. The CDR3 is 14 amino acids. The germline V gene encodes CDR1 MNHEY and CDR2 SVGEGT. The CDR3 region has the DNA TGTGCCAGCAGTTACGGGACAGGGGTTGAAAAACTGTTTTTT. It encodes CASSYGTGVEKLFF.

The chain links TRBV15 to TRBJ2-7; 8 bases line up with TRBD1. Germline CDR1 reads LNHNV; CDR2 reads YYDKDF (reference sequence). With 0 bases clipped from V and 1 base from J, the junction kept 2 bases outside the gene matches. There are 15 residues in the CDR3. In nucleotides, the CDR3 is TGTGCCACCAGCAGAGATCAGGGGGCGTCCTACGAGCAGTACTTC. Translation: CATSRDQGASYEQYF.

Written as DNA, the CDR3 is TGTGCCACAGACAGGGGTACCTACGAGCAGTACTTC. Protein product: CATDRGTYEQYF. The rearrangement uses TRBV28 and TRBJ2-7, with TRBD1 identical over 8 bases. Germline values: CDR1 MDHEN, CDR2 SYDVKM. The CDR3 runs 12 residues. The V gene end was trimmed by 10 bases and the J gene end by 2 bases; junction bases not matched to a gene: 4.